Sequencing of this T cell receptor beta chain was carried out in a study of T cells in Graves' hyperthyroidism and ophthalmopathy. Turning to the study itself: Blood from the periphery was taken at initial diagnosis, before any treatment.

Germline CDR1 reads MNHEY; CDR2 reads SMNVEV (reference sequence). Trimming took off 5 bases at V and 0 bases at J, with 11 bases between the two ends. The CDR3 runs 16 residues. Over 18 months, lack of ophthalmopathy progression marked Graves' hyperthyroidism as stable. Newly diagnosed hyperthyroidism patients aged 18 to 65 years had disease lasting under 2 months. The study left out patients who had uncontrolled infection, other autoimmune disease, pregnancy or lactation. Regions amplified from RNA transcripts were the TCR beta CDR3 regions. The study used the HTBI primer set for a first-round RT-PCR of the TCR CDR3. A single record per CDR3 protein comes from TCRdb applying MiXCR to the multiplex PCR reads. The sample carries about 560,000 distinct CDR3 sequences, around 17% recorded once.

This sequence joins TRBV27 and TRBJ1-6; D unresolved. The sequenced sample consisted of blood. The receptor was derived from a woman under 30 with Graves' hyperthyroidism. The CDR3 DNA follows: TGTGCCAGCAGTAAACTGGGGAGCTCCTATAATTCACCCCTCCACTTT. Its translation: CASSKLGSSYNSPLHF.